The 23 T cell receptor beta chains below come from one sample, sequenced in a study of T cells after yellow fever vaccination. TCRdb processed the 5' RACE reads anew with MiXCR; each CDR3 protein has one entry. Counted here are hundreds of thousands of distinct CDR3 sequences, about 17% occurring once; the ten biggest clones make up 15% to 20%. The sequenced sample was PBMCs, obtained before the yellow fever booster vaccination. Source of these receptors: a man between 18 and 35 years old who received the YFV17D yellow fever vaccine.

This clonotype was seen a few times. CDR3 protein: CSVVPYVGQGGSYNEQFF. The CDR3 bases are TGCAGCGTTGTTCCCTACGTAGGACAGGGGGGCTCCTACAATGAGCAGTTCTTC. The rearrangement uses TRBV29-1 and TRBJ2-1; 10 nucleotides line up with TRBD1. V gave up 4 bases and J gave up 0 bases; unmatched junction bases: 12. The germline V gene encodes CDR1 SQVTM and CDR2 ANQGSEA. This CDR3 is 18 amino acids long.

V usage is TRBV4-3 and J usage is TRBJ2-5, with 7 bases that match TRBD2. Germline V CDR1 and CDR2: LGHNA, YSLEER. Germline trimming cut 0 bases from V and 5 bases from J; bases unmatched to any gene: 6. CDR3 length: 15 residues. Here the CDR3 DNA reads TGCGCCAGCAGCCAAGAGCGGGGGTTATGGGAGACCCAGTACTTC. This gives the protein CASSQERGLWETQYF.

In nucleotides, the CDR3 is TGTGCCAGCAGGGACAGGGTTTGGACTGAAGCTTTCTTT. Its protein is CASRDRVWTEAFF. The chain carries TRBV6-2 or TRBV6-3 and TRBJ1-1, with 8 bases lining up with TRBD1. Trimming at V came to 6 bases and at J to 5 bases, leaving 5 bases not matched to a gene. CDR1 is MNHEY, CDR2 SVGEGT, per germline. The CDR3 runs 13 residues.

This clonotype was seen more than once but under ten times. J is TRBJ2-1 and V is TRBV5-1; D not certain. The CDR3 is 16 residues long. With 9 bases removed from V and 2 bases from J, the gap between germline ends came to 21 bases. Germline V gene sequence: CDR1 SGHRS, CDR2 YFSETQ. CDR3 protein: CATQAGNPGPYNEQFF. The CDR3 DNA reads TGCGCCACCCAAGCAGGAAATCCAGGCCCCTACAATGAGCAGTTCTTC.

This clonotype was seen only a few times. This chain uses TRBV4-3 with TRBJ1-6; D remains unclear. Trimming stripped 1 base from V and 10 bases from J, with 8 bases between. This CDR3 comprises 13 residues. Germline values: CDR1 LGHNA, CDR2 YSLEER. The CDR3 DNA reads as TGCGCCAGCAGCCAAGTTAACAGATCACCCCTCCACTTT. Its translation: CASSQVNRSPLHF.

The V gene is TRBV4-2, the J gene TRBJ1-2; weak D call: TRBD1 (5 bases). Trimming pared 4 bases from V and 8 bases from J, leaving 17 bases between. The germline gives CDR1 LGHNA, CDR2 YNFKEQ. There are 14 residues in the CDR3. In DNA form, the CDR3 reads TGTGCCAGCAGCCTATCAGTCAGGGAGTTAGGCTACACCTTC. It is translated as CASSLSVRELGYTF.

The chain couples TRBV19 to TRBJ1-2; D unclear. V dropped 2 bases and J dropped 4 bases, with 11 bases sitting between them. Looked up from germline, CDR1 is LNHDA and CDR2 is SQIVND (reference sequence). The CDR3 length is 14 residues. The CDR3 DNA reads TGTGCCAGTAGTATACCGGGCAGGATCTATGGCTACACCTTC. Protein product: CASSIPGRIYGYTF.

The CDR3 DNA follows: TGCGCCACCAGAGGGGACAGGGACCTTTCTAGCAATCAGCCCCAGCATTTT. The encoded protein is CATRGDRDLSSNQPQHF. The chain combines TRBV4-1 with TRBJ1-5; the match to TRBD1 covers 9 bases. V was clipped by 10 bases and J by 0 bases; unmatched bases: 13. This CDR3 has 17 residues. Germline V gives CDR1 MGHRA, CDR2 YSYEKL.

This clonotype was seen a few times. The V and J genes are TRBV7-2 and TRBJ2-3, with 7 bases that match TRBD2. The germline V gene encodes CDR1 SGHTA and CDR2 FQGNSA. J gave up 7 bases and V 3 bases, and 10 bases lay outside the gene matches. This CDR3 is 15 amino acids long. CDR3 sequence: CASSLMGSGPHTQYF. The CDR3 DNA reads as TGTGCCAGCAGCTTGATGGGTAGCGGGCCCCATACGCAGTATTTT.

The rearrangement links TRBV12-3 or TRBV12-4 to TRBJ2-7; 14 bases fit TRBD2. After removal of 6 bases from V and 6 bases from J, the junction contained 7 bases not matched to a gene. The CDR3 has 15 amino acids. This chain's CDR3 is CASRYGTSGGSEQYF. Here the CDR3 DNA reads TGTGCCAGCAGGTACGGGACTAGCGGGGGCAGCGAGCAGTACTTC.

This chain joins TRBV29-1 and TRBJ1-4; unclear D gene. Trimming took off 0 bases at V and 5 bases at J, with 7 bases between the two ends. The CDR3 is 13 residues long. Germline V gives CDR1 SQVTM, CDR2 ANQGSEA. The CDR3 nucleotides read TGCAGCGTTGAAGATGGCGACAATGAAAAACTGTTTTTT. It codes for CSVEDGDNEKLFF.

V and J are TRBV10-3 and TRBJ2-3; 7 nucleotides agree with TRBD2. CDR1 is ENHRY, CDR2 SYGVKD, per germline. V was clipped by 6 bases and J by 0 bases; unmatched bases: 9. The CDR3 is 16 residues long. This chain's CDR3 is CAISGGTIASTDTQYF. CDR3 DNA: TGTGCCATCAGCGGGGGGACTATTGCTAGCACAGATACGCAGTATTTT.

The chain employs TRBV6-6 and TRBJ2-3; D gene ambiguous. CDR1 and CDR2 from the germline V gene are MNHNY and SVGAGI (reference sequence). CDR3 length equals 16 residues. The V and J ends lost 0 bases and 2 bases respectively, with 12 bases between them. CDR3 DNA sequence: TGTGCCAGCAGTTACTCCACATTCGAAGTCACAGATACGCAGTATTTT. Residues: CASSYSTFEVTDTQYF.

The sample holds a few counts of this clonotype. The J gene is TRBJ2-3, the V gene TRBV12-3 or TRBV12-4; 9 positions agree with TRBD1. This CDR3 spans 17 amino acids. Unmatched junction bases numbered 12, after V lost 6 bases and J lost 2 bases. The CDR3 spells CASSPYNRGRLTDTQYF. DNA for the CDR3: TGTGCCAGCAGCCCCTATAACAGGGGGCGTCTCACAGATACGCAGTATTTT.

V is TRBV5-1 and J is TRBJ2-1; D remains ambiguous. The CDR3 covers 13 residues. Trimming left V 0 bases short and J 8 bases short, with 9 bases between. The germline CDR1 and CDR2 sequences are SGHRS and YFSETQ. The CDR3 loop is CASSLVGNHEQFF. CDR3 DNA: TGCGCCAGCAGCTTGGTAGGTAATCATGAGCAGTTCTTC.

The chain is built from TRBV9 and TRBJ1-5; 7 nucleotides agree with TRBD1. CDR3 length: 15 residues. Trimming cost V 0 bases and J 2 bases; bases outside gene matches: 2. Germline V gene lookup returns CDR1 SGDLS and CDR2 YYNGEE. CDR3 DNA: TGTGCCAGCAGCGTAGGAACAGGGGGCAATCAGCCCCAGCATTTT. Encoded protein: CASSVGTGGNQPQHF.

This clonotype showed up just a few times. The gene calls are TRBV19 and TRBJ1-4; possible D gene TRBD1, 6 bases. Deletions cut 7 bases from V and 11 bases from J, with 20 bases between. CDR1 and CDR2 from the germline V gene are LNHDA and SQIVND (reference sequence). This CDR3 has 14 residues. DNA of the CDR3: TGTGCCAGTATTTCCCGTAGGGGGGATGGCAAACTGTTTTTT. Translating gives CASISRRGDGKLFF.

In this sample, this clonotype turned up many times. This chain links TRBV20-1 with TRBJ1-1; D gene unclear. The CDR3 is 10 amino acids. Germline assignment: CDR1 DFQATT and CDR2 SNEGSKA (reference sequence). The V end lost 0 bases, the J end lost 7 bases, and 3 bases lay between the germline ends. CDR3 nucleotides: TGCAGTGCTAGAGACAATGAAGCTTTCTTT. It is translated as CSARDNEAFF.

This clonotype was seen only a few times. This chain uses TRBV27 with TRBJ1-1; D is uncertain. The V end was cut by 6 bases, the J end by 6 bases, with 20 bases between. The length of the CDR3 is 15 residues. The germline CDR1 and CDR2 sequences are MNHEY and SMNVEV (reference sequence). CDR3 nucleotide sequence: TGTGCCAGCAGCCACCCGGGGAGGGATCAAGCTGAAGCTTTCTTT. Amino acid sequence: CASSHPGRDQAEAFF.

This clonotype was seen more than once but under ten times. The rearrangement uses TRBV3-1 and TRBJ2-3; 11 bases fit TRBD2. The germline gives CDR1 LGHDT, CDR2 YNNKEL (reference sequence). After removal of 6 bases from V and 3 bases from J, the junction contained 5 bases not matched to a gene. This CDR3 region has 15 residues. CDR3 in amino acids: CASSTGTSGTDTQYF. CDR3 in DNA: TGTGCCAGCAGTACCGGGACTAGCGGTACAGATACGCAGTATTTT.

The J gene is TRBJ2-1, the V gene TRBV7-4; 8 nucleotides match TRBD2. CDR3 length equals 15 residues. Trimming took 7 bases from V and 3 from J; bases not matched to a gene: 8. Germline loops: CDR1 SGHVT, CDR2 SQSDAQ. CDR3 amino acids: CASTIYGTSYNEQFF. The CDR3 region has the DNA TGTGCCAGCACCATCTATGGGACTAGCTACAATGAGCAGTTCTTC. The variable domain in full, completed from reference TRBV7-4 and TRBJ2-1, reads GAGVSQSPRYKVAKRGRDVALRCDSISGHVTLYWYRQTLGQGSEVLTYSQSDAQRDKSGRPSGRFSAERPERSVSTLKIQRTEQGDSAVYLCASTIYGTSYNEQFFGPGTRLTVL.

This chain joins TRBV3-1 and TRBJ2-1; TRBD1 agrees at 7 bases. The CDR3 covers 15 residues. V shed 1 base and J 3 bases; nucleotides not matched to a gene: 3. Germline V gene lookup returns CDR1 LGHDT and CDR2 YNNKEL (reference sequence). CDR3 sequence (DNA): TGTGCCAGCAGCCAAGGGGGACAGATCTACAATGAGCAGTTCTTC. Translation gives CASSQGGQIYNEQFF.

The table lists this clonotype with a few counts. The gene calls are TRBV20-1 and TRBJ2-3; the D gene is possibly TRBD1 (6 bases). Germline lookup yields CDR1 DFQATT and CDR2 SNEGSKA (reference sequence). V dropped 5 bases and J dropped 6 bases, with 12 bases sitting between them. The CDR3 runs to 12 residues. The CDR3 spells CSAGPRGDTQYF. DNA of the CDR3: TGCAGTGCTGGTCCTAGGGGGGATACGCAGTATTTT.